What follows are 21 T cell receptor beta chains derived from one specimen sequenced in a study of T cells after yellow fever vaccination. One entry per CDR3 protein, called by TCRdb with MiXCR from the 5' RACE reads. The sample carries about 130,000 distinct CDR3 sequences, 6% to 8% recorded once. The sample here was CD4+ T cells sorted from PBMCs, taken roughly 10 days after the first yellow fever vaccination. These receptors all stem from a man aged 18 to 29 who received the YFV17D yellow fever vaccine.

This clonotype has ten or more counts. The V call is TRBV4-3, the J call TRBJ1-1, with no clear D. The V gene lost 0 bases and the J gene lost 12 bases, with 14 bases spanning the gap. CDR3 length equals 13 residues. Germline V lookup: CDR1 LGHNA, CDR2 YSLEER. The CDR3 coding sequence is TGCGCCAGCAGCCAAGATGTGTCCTTGCCGCCTTTCTTT. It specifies CASSQDVSLPPFF.

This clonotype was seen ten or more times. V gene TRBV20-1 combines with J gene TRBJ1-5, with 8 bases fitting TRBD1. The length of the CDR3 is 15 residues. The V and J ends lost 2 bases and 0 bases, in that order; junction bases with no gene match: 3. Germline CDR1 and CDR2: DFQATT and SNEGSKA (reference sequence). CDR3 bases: TGCAGTGCTAGACAGGGGGCGCGTAGCAATCAGCCCCAGCATTTT. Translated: CSARQGARSNQPQHF.

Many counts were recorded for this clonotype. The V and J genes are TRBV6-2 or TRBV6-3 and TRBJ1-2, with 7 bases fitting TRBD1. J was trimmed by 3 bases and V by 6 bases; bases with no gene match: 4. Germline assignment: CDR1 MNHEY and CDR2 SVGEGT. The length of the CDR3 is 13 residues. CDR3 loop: CASSHRGYYGYTF. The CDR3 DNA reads TGTGCCAGCAGCCACAGGGGCTACTATGGCTACACCTTC.

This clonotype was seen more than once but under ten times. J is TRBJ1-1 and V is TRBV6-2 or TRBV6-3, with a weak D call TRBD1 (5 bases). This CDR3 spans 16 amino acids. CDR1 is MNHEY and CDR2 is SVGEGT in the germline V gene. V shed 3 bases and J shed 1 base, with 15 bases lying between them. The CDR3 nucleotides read TGTGCCAGCAGTTATCACATCGGGGCGGAGAACACTGAAGCTTTCTTT. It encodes CASSYHIGAENTEAFF.

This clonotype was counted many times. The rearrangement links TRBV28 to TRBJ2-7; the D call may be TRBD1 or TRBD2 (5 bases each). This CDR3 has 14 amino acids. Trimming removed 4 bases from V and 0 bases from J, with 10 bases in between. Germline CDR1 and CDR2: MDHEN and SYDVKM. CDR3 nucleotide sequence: TGTGCCAGCAGTTGGGGGTCAGCCTCCTACGAGCAGTACGTC. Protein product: CASSWGSASYEQYV.

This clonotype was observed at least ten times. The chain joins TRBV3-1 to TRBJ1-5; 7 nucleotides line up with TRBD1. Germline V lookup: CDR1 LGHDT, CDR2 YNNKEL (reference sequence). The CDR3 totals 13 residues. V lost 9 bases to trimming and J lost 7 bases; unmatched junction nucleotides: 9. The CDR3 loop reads CASSQGPEQPQHF. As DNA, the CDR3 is TGTGCCAGTTCACAGGGGCCGGAGCAGCCCCAGCATTTT.

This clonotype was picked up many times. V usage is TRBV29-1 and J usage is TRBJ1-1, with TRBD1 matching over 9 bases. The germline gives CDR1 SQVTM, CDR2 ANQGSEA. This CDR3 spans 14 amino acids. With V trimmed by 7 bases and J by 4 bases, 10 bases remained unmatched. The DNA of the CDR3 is TGCAGCGGTGGACAGGGGTCATACGGCACTGAAGCTTTCTTT. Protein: CSGGQGSYGTEAFF. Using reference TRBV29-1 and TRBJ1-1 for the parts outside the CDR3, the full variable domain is SAVISQKPSRDICQRGTSLTIQCQVDSQVTMMFWYRQQPGQSLTLIATANQGSEATYESGFVIDKFPISRPNLTFSTLTVSNMSPEDSSIYLCSGGQGSYGTEAFFGQGTRLTVV.

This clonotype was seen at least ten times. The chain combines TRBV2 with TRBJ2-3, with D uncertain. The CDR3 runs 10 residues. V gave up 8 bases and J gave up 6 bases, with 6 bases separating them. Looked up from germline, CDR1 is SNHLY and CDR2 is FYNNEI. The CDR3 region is CASGSDTQYF. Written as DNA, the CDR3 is TGTGCCAGCGGGTCGGATACGCAGTATTTT. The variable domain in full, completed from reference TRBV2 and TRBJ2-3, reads EPEVTQTPSHQVTQMGQEVILRCVPISNHLYFYWYRQILGQKVEFLVSFYNNEISEKSEIFDDQFSVERPDGSNFTLKIRSTKLEDSAMYFCASGSDTQYFGPGTRLTVL.

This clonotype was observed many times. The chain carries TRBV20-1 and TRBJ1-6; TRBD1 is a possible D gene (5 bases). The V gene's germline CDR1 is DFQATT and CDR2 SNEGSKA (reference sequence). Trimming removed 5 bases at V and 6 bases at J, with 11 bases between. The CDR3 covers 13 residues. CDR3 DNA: TGCAGTGCTGGGGGAGGGGCTAATTCACCCCTCCACTTT. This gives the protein CSAGGGANSPLHF.

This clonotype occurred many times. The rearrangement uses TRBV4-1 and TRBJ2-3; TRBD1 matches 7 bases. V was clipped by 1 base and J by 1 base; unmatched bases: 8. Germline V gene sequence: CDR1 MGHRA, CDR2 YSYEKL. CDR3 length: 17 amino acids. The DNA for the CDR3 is TGCGCCAGCAGCCAAGTAGGGGTTGACAGGGGCACAGATACGCAGTATTTT. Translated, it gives CASSQVGVDRGTDTQYF.

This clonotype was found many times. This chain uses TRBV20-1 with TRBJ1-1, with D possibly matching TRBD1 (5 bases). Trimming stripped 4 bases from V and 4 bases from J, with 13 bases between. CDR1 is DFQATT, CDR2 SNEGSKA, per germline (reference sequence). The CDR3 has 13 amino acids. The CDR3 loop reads CSATDSRGTEAFF. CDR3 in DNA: TGCAGTGCTACGGACTCTAGGGGCACTGAAGCTTTCTTT.

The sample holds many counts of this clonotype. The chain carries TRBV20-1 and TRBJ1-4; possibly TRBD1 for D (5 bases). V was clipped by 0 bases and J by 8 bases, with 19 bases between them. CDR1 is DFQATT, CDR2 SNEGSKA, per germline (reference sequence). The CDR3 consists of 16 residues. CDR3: CSARDQEWTTAEKLFF. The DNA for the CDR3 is TGCAGTGCTAGAGATCAGGAGTGGACAACCGCGGAAAAACTGTTTTTT.

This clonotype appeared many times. This CDR3 reads CASSEVGVIRAEQYV. The CDR3 region has the DNA TGTGCCAGCAGTGAAGTAGGGGTTATCCGTGCCGAGCAGTACGTC. The rearrangement joins TRBV6-1 to TRBJ2-7, with a weak D call TRBD1 (5 bases). Germline CDR1 reads MNHNS; CDR2 reads SASEGT. The CDR3 runs 15 residues. Trimming cost V 1 base and J 6 bases, with 16 bases left between them.

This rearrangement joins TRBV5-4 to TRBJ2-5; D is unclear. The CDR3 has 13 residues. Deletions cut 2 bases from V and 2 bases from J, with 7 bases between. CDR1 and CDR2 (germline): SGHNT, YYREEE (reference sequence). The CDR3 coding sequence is TGTGCCAGCAGCTTCCGGTCGCAAGAGACCCAGTACTTC. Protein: CASSFRSQETQYF.

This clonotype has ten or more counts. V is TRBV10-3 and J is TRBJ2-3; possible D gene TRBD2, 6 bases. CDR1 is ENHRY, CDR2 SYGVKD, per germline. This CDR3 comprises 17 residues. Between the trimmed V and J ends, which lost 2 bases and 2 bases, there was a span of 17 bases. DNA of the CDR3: TGTGCCATCAGTGAGCCCCGGAGGGGTCTTAACACAGATACGCAGTATTTT. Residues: CAISEPRRGLNTDTQYF.

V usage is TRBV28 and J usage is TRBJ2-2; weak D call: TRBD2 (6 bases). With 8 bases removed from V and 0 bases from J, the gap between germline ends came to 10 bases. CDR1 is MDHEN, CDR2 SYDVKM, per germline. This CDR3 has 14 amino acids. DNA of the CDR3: TGTGCCAGCTTGACTAGTACGAACACCGGGGAGCTGTTTTTT. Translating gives CASLTSTNTGELFF.

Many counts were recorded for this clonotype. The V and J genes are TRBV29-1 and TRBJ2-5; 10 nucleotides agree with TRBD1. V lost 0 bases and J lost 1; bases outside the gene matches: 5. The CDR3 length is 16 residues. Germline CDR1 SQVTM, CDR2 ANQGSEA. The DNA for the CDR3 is TGCAGCGTTGAAGATCAACGGGACAGGGGCCAAGAGACCCAGTACTTC. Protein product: CSVEDQRDRGQETQYF.

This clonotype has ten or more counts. CDR3 loop: CSVVGQTYEQYF. The CDR3 DNA sequence: TGCAGCGTGGTCGGACAGACCTACGAGCAGTACTTC. The chain joins TRBV29-1 to TRBJ2-7, with D perhaps matching TRBD1 (6 bases). CDR3 length: 12 amino acids. The ends were cut back, 6 bases at V and 2 bases at J, with 11 bases in the middle. Germline CDR1 and CDR2: SQVTM and ANQGSEA.

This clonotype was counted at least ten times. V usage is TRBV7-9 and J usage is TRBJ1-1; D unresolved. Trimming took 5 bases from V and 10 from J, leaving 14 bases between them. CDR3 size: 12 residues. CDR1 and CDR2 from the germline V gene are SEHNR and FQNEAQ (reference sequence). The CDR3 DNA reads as TGTGCCAGCAGCCCCGGCGGGGTCCGAGCTTTCTTT. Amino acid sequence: CASSPGGVRAFF.

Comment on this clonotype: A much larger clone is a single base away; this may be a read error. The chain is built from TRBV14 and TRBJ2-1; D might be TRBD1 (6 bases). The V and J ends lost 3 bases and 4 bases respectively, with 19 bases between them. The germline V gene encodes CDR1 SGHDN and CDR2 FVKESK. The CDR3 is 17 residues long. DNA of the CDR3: TGTGCCAGCAGCCAGAGACCCGGGACATGGCGATACAATGAGCAGTTCTTC. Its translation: CASSQRPGTWRYNEQFF.

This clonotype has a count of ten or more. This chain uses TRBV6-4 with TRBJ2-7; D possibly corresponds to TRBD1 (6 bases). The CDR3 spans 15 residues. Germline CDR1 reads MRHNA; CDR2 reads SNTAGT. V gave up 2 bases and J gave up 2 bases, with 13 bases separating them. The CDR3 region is CASSDPGTNTYEQYF. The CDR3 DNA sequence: TGTGCCAGCAGTGACCCCGGGACAAACACCTACGAGCAGTACTTC.